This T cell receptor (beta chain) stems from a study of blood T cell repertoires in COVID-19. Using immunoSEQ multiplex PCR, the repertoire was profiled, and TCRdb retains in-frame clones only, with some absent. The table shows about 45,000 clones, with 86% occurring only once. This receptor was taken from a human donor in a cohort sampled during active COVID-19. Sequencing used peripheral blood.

CDR3 amino acids: CASSIGQVLNTEAFF. CDR3 DNA sequence: TGTGCCAGCAGCATCGGACAGGTCTTGAACACTGAAGCTTTCTTT. The rearrangement links TRBV9 to TRBJ1-1; 7 bases are a match to TRBD1. This CDR3 contains 15 residues. CDR1 and CDR2 from the germline V gene are SGDLS and YYNGEE. V shed 4 bases and J 0 bases; nucleotides not matched to a gene: 6.